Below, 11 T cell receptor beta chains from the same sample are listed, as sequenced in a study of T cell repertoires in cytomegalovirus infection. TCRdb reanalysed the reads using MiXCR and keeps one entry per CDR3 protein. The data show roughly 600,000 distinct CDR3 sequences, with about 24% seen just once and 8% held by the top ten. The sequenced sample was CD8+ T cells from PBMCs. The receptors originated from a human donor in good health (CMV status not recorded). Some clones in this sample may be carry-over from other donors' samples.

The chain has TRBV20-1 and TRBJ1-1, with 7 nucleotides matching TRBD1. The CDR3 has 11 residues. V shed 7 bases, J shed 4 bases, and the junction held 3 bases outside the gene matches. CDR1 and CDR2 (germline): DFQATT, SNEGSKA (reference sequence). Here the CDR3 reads CSVNRGTEAFF. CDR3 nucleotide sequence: TGCAGTGTAAACAGGGGCACTGAAGCTTTCTTT.

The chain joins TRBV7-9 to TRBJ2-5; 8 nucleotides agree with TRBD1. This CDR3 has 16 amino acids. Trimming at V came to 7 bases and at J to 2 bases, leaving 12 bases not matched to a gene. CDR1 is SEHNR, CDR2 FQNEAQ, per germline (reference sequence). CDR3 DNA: TGTGCCAGCAACCCACCCAGACAGGGGCCTCAAGAGACCCAGTACTTC. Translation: CASNPPRQGPQETQYF.

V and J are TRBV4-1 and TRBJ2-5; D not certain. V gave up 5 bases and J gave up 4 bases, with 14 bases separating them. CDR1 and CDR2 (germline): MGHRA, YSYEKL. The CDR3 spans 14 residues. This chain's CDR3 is CASSATESRETQYF. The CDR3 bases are TGCGCCAGCAGCGCAACGGAGAGCCGAGAGACCCAGTACTTC.

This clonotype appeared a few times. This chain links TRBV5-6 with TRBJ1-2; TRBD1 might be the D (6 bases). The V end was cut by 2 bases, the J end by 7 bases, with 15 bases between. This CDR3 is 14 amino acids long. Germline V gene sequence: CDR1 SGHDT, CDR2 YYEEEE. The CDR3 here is CASSFPGAGAGYTF. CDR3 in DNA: TGTGCCAGCAGCTTCCCCGGGGCAGGGGCTGGCTACACCTTC.

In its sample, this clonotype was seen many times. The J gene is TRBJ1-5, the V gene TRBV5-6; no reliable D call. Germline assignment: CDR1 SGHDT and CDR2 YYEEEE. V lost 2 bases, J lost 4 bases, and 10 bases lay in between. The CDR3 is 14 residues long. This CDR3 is CASSFIGSNQPQHF. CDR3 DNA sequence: TGTGCCAGCAGCTTTATTGGCTCGAATCAGCCCCAGCATTTT.

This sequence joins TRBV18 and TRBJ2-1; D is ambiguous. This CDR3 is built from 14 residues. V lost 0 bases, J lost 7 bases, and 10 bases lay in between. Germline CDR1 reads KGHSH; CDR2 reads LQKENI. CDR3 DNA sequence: TGTGCCAGCTCACCACCTGGACGAGGAAATGAGCAGTTCTTC. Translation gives CASSPPGRGNEQFF.

The CDR3 sequence: CASSQDGPRSSQETQYF. CDR3 in DNA: TGCGCCAGCAGCCAAGATGGTCCTCGCAGCTCGCAAGAGACCCAGTACTTC. V gene TRBV4-1 combines with J gene TRBJ2-5; D is unresolved. The CDR3 has 17 residues. Germline CDR1 reads MGHRA; CDR2 reads YSYEKL. Trimming removed 0 bases from V and 2 bases from J, with 16 bases in between.

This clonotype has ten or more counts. CDR3 in DNA: TGTGCCAGCAGTTTATCCGGCAATCAGCCCCAGCATTTT. Protein: CASSLSGNQPQHF. The genes are TRBV7-9 and TRBJ1-5; D call uncertain. V was clipped by 6 bases and J by 2 bases, with 8 bases between them. The CDR3 has 13 residues. CDR1 is SEHNR and CDR2 is FQNEAQ in the germline V gene (reference sequence).

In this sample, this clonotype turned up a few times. DNA of the CDR3: TGTGCCAGCAGCTCGGAGGGGTGGTACACTGAAGCTTTCTTT. This sequence encodes CASSSEGWYTEAFF. The chain links TRBV7-9 to TRBJ1-1, with D perhaps matching TRBD1 (5 bases). CDR3 length equals 14 residues. V lost 4 bases to trimming and J lost 3 bases, with 12 bases between them. Per germline, CDR1 SEHNR and CDR2 FQNEAQ (reference sequence).

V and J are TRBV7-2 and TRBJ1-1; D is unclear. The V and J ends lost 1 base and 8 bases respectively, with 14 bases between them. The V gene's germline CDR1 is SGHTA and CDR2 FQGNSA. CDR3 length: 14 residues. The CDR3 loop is CASSLVPSVAEAFF. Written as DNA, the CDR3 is TGTGCCAGCAGCTTAGTACCCAGCGTGGCCGAAGCTTTCTTT.

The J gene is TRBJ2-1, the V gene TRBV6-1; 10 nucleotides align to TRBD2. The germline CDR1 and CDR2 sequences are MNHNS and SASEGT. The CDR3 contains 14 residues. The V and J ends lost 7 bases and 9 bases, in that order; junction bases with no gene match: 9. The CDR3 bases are TGTGCCAGCACCCCAAGCGGGGGGGGGGTTGAGCAGTTCTTC. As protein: CASTPSGGGVEQFF.